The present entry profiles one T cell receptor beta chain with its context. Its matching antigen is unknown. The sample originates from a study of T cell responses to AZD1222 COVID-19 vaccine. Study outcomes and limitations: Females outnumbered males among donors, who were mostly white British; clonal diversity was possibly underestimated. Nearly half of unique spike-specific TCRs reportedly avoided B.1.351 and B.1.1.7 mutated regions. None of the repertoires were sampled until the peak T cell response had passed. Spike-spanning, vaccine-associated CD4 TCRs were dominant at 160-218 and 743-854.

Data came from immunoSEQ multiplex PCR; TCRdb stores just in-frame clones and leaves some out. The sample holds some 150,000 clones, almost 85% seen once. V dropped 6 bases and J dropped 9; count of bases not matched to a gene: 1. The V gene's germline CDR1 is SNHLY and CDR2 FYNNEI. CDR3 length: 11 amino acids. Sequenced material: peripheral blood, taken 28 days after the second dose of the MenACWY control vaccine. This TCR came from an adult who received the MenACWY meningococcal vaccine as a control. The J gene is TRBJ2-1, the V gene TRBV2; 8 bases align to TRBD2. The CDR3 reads CASSGLAEQFF. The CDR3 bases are TGTGCCAGCAGCGGACTAGCTGAGCAGTTCTTC. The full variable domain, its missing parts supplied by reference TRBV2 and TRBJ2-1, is EPEVTQTPSHQVTQMGQEVILRCVPISNHLYFYWYRQILGQKVEFLVSFYNNEISEKSEIFDDQFSVERPDGSNFTLKIRSTKLEDSAMYFCASSGLAEQFFGPGTRLTVL.